This TCR beta chain appears in the sequencing data of a study of blood T cell repertoires in COVID-19. How the authors handled the data: From reference gene primer amplification, estimates of nucleated cell counts were derived. The table came from immunoSEQ multiplex PCR; TCRdb's copy has only in-frame clones and leaves some out. From that table come the V and J calls and clone size; the DNA was used to work out D and trimming. The data show 150,000 or so clones, roughly 77% seen once. The sequence came from a woman aged 65 to 85 with COVID-19, enrolled during active disease. The specimen sequenced was peripheral blood.

The CDR3 DNA reads as TGTGCCAGCAGCCAAGCGGGGGGGATTGGAAATTCACCCCTCCACTTT. It codes for CASSQAGGIGNSPLHF. The V call is TRBV7-8, the J call TRBJ1-6; D perhaps matches TRBD1 (5 bases). Germline V lookup: CDR1 SGHVS, CDR2 FQNEAQ. Deletions cut 5 bases from V and 7 bases from J, with 18 bases between. This CDR3 is 16 amino acids long.